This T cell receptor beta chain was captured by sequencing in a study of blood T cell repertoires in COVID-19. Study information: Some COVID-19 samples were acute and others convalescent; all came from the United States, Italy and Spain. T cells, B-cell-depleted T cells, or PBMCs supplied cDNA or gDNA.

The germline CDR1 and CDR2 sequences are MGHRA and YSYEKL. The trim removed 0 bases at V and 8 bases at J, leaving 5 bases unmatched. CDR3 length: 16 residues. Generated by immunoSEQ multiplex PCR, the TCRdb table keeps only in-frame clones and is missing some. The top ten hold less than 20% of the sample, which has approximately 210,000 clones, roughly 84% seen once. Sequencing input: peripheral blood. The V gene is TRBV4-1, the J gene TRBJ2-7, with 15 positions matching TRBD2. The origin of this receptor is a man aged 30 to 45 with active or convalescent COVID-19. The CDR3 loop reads CASSQERTSGRAQQYF. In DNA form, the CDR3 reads TGCGCCAGCAGCCAAGAGAGGACTAGCGGGAGGGCCCAGCAGTACTTC.